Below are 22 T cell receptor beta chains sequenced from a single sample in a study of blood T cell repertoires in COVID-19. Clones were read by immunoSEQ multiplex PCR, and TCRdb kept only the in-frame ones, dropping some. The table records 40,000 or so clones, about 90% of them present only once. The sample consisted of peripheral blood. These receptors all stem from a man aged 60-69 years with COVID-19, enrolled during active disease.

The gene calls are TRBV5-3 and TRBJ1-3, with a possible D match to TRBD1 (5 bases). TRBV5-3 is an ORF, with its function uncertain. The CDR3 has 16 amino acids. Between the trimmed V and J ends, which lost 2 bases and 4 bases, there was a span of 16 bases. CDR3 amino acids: CARSLSKGLQGNTIYF. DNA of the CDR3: TGTGCCAGAAGCTTAAGTAAGGGGTTGCAAGGAAACACCATATATTTT.

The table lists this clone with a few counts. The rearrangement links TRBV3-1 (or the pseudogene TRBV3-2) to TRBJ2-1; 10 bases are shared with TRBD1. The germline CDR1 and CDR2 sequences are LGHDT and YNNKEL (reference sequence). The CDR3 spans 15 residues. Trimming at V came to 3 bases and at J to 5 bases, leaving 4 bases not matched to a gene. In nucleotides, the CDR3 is TGTGCCAGCAGCCAGCCGGGACAGGGGCACAATGAGCAGTTCTTC. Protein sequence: CASSQPGQGHNEQFF.

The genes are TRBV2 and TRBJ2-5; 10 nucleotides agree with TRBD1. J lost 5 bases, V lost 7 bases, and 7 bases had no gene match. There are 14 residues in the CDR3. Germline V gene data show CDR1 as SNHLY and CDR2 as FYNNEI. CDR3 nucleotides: TGTGCCAGCAAAAGGACAGGGGGAGAGGAGACCCAGTACTTC. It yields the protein CASKRTGGEETQYF.

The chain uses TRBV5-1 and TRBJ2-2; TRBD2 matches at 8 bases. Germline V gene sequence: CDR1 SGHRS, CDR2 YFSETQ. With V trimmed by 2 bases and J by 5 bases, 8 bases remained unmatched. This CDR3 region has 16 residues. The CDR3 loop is CASSLSAGAFTGELFF. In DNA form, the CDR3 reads TGCGCCAGCAGCTTATCAGCGGGAGCTTTTACCGGGGAGCTGTTTTTT.

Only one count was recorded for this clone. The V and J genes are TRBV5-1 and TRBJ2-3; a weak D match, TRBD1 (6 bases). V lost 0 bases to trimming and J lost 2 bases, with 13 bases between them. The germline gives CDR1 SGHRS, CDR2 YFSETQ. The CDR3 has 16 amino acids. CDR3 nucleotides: TGCGCCAGCAGCTTGGCGGGCCAGGGGTACACAGATACGCAGTATTTT. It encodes CASSLAGQGYTDTQYF.

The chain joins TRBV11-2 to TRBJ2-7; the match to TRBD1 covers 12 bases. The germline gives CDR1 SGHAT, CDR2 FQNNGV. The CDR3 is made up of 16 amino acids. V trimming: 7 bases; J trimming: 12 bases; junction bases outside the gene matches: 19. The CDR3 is CASTSITGTGGAPPYF. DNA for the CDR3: TGTGCCAGCACCTCCATCACCGGGACAGGGGGCGCGCCTCCGTACTTC.

The CDR3 DNA reads as TGTGCCAGTAGTACAGGCTGGGAGCGGGAGACCACCACAGATACGCAGTATTTT. This translates into CASSTGWERETTTDTQYF. The V and J genes are TRBV19 and TRBJ2-3; TRBD2 agrees at 8 bases. The CDR3 has 18 amino acids. The V gene end was trimmed by 4 bases and the J gene end by 2 bases; junction bases not matched to a gene: 14. Germline V CDR1 and CDR2: LNHDA, SQIVND (reference sequence).

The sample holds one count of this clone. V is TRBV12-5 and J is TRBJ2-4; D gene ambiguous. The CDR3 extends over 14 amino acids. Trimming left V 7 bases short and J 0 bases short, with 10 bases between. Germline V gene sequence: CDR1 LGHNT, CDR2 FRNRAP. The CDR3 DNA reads TGTGCTAGTGTTTATCCACTAGCCAAAAACATTCAGTACTTC. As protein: CASVYPLAKNIQYF. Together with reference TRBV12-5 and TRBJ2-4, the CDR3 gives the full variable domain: DARVTQTPRHKVTEMGQEVTMRCQPILGHNTVFWYRQTMMQGLELLAYFRNRAPLDDSGMPKDRFSAEMPDATLATLKIQPSEPRDSAVYFCASVYPLAKNIQYFGAGTRLSVL.

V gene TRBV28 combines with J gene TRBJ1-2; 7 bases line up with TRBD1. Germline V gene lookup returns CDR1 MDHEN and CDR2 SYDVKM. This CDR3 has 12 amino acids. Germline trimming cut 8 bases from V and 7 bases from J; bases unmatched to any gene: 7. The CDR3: CASGQGTVGYTF. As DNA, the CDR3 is TGTGCCAGCGGGCAGGGGACAGTTGGCTACACCTTC.

For the CDR3, the DNA is TGTGCCAGCAGCCCGGGACTAGCGGGAGGCGCCTACGAGCAGTACTTC. Protein product: CASSPGLAGGAYEQYF. The chain recombines TRBV5-4 with TRBJ2-7; 15 bases are shared with TRBD2. This CDR3 has 16 residues. Germline loops: CDR1 SGHNT, CDR2 YYREEE (reference sequence). The J segment lost 2 bases and the V segment lost 4 bases, leaving 4 bases of the junction unmatched.

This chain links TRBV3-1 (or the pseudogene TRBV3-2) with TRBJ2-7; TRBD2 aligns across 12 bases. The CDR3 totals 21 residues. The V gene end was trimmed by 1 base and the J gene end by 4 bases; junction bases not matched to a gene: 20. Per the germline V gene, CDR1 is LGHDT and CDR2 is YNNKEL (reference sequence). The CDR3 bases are TGTGCCAGCAGCCAAGGTCACTTTTCTAGCGGGAGGGCCCGAAAACTTTACGAGCAGTACTTC. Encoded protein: CASSQGHFSSGRARKLYEQYF.

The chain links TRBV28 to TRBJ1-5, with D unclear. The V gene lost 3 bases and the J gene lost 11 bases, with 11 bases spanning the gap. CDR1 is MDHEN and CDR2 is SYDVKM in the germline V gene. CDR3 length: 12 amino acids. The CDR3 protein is CASSLVGITQHF. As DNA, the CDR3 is TGTGCCAGCAGTTTGGTGGGCATCACCCAGCATTTT.

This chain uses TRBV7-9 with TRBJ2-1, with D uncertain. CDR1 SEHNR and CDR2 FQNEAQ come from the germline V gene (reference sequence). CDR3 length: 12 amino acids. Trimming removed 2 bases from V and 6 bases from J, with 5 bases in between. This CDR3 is CASSLSVNEQFF. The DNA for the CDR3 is TGTGCCAGCAGCTTATCGGTCAATGAGCAGTTCTTC.

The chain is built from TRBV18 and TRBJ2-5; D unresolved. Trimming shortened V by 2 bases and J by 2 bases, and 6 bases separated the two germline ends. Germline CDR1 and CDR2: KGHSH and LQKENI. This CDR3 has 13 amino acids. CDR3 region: CASSPKQQETQYF. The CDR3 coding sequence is TGTGCCAGCTCACCAAAACAGCAAGAGACCCAGTACTTC.

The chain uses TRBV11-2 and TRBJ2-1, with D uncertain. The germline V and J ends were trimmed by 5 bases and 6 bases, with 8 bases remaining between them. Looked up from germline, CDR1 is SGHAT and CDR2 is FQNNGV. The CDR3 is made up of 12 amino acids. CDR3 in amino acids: CASSTPGNEQFF. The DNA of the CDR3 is TGTGCCAGCAGCACGCCCGGCAATGAGCAGTTCTTC.

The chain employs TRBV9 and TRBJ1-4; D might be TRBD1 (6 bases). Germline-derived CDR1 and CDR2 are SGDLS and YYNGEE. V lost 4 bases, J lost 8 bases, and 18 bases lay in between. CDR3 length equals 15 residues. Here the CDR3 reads CASSPQQGLEEKLFF. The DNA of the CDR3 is TGTGCCAGCAGCCCTCAACAGGGATTAGAGGAAAAACTGTTTTTT. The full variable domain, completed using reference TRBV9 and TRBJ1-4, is DSGVTQTPKHLITATGQRVTLRCSPRSGDLSVYWYQQSLDQGLQFLIQYYNGEERAKGNILERFSAQQFPDLHSELNLSSLELGDSALYFCASSPQQGLEEKLFFGSGTQLSVL.

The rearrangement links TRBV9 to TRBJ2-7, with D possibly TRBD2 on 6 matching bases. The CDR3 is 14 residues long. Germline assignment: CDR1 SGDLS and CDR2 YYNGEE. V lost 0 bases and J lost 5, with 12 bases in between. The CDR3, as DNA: TGTGCCAGCAGCGTAGAAAGCGGGTGGGACGAGCAGTACTTC. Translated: CASSVESGWDEQYF. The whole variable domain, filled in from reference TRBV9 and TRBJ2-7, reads DSGVTQTPKHLITATGQRVTLRCSPRSGDLSVYWYQQSLDQGLQFLIQYYNGEERAKGNILERFSAQQFPDLHSELNLSSLELGDSALYFCASSVESGWDEQYFGPGTRLTVT.

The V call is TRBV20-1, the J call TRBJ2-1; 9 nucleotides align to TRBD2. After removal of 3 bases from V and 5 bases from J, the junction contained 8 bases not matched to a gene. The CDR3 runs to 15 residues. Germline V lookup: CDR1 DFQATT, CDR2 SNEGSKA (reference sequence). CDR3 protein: CSASLGAGGDNEQFF. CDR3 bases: TGCAGTGCTAGTCTCGGGGCGGGAGGGGACAATGAGCAGTTCTTC.

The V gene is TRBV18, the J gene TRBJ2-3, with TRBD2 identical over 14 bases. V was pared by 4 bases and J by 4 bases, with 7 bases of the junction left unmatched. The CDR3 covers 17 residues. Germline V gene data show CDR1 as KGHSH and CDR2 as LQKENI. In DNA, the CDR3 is TGTGCCAGCTCACTGACGACTAGCGGGAGGGAGGCAGATACGCAGTATTTT. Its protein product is CASSLTTSGREADTQYF.

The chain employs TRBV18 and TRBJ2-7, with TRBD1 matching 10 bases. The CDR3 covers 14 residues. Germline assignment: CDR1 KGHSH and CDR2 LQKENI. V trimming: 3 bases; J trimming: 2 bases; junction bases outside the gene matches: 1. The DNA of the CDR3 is TGTGCCAGCTCACCCGGACAGGGGGCCTACGAGCAGTACTTC. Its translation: CASSPGQGAYEQYF.

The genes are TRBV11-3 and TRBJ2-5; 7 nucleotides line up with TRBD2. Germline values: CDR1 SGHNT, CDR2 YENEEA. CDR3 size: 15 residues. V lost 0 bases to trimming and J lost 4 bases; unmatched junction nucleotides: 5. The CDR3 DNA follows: TGTGCCAGCAGCTTAGATAGCGGGCATCGAGAGACCCAGTACTTC. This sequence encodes CASSLDSGHRETQYF.

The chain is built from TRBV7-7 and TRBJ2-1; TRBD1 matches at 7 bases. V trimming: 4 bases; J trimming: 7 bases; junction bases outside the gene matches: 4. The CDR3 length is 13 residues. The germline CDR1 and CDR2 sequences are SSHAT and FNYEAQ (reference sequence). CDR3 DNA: TGTGCCAGCAGCTCGGGACAGCTGAATGAGCAGTTCTTC. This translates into CASSSGQLNEQFF.